This TCR beta chain was sequenced in a study of cytomegalovirus exposure and HLA in healthy donors. Germline CDR1 and CDR2: MDHEN and SYDVKM. The CDR3 totals 15 residues. The V gene lost 3 bases and the J gene lost 2 bases, with 10 bases spanning the gap. With 60 Vbeta and 13 Jbeta primers, the PCR was carried out. This table comes from immunoSEQ multiplex PCR, and its TCRdb copy is limited to in-frame clones, with some not included. The profile covers 120,000 to 150,000 clones, with around 80% appearing a single time and 5.1% taken by the ten largest. The receptor was isolated from a male donor in good health and CMV-seronegative. Sequencing was carried out using PBMCs. The chain combines TRBV28 with TRBJ1-4; D ambiguous. The CDR3 nucleotides read TGTGCCAGCAGTTTGTTAACGGTCACTAATGAAAAACTGTTTTTT. It codes for CASSLLTVTNEKLFF.